This is a list of T cell receptor beta chains from one sample in a study of CD8+ T cells in alopecia areata. Repertoires were generated with immunoSEQ multiplex PCR, while TCRdb's copy carries only in-frame clones and drops some. The sample contains 95,000 to 100,000 clones, 50% to 60% of which appear only once. The sequences come from CD8+ T cells sorted from blood, collected at roughly week 55, from a patient treated with tofacitinib. The receptors derive from a human donor with alopecia areata. Each CDR3 is given with its conserved first and last residue. D genes are given only for firm matches. Where a row states a size, it is once, few, many or the class of an expanded clone; other rows omit it.

-	11	-	TRBV27	TRBJ2-7	TGTGCCAGCAACGGGGGCGGCGAGCAGTACTTC	CASNGGGEQYF
-	15	-	TRBV9	TRBJ1-6	TGTGCCAGCAGCGCGGAAGGGTTAACTAATTCACCCCTCCACTTT	CASSAEGLTNSPLHF
-	13	-	TRBV27	TRBJ2-7	TGTGCCAGCAGTGCCTTTTTCCCCTACGAGCAGTACTTC	CASSAFFPYEQYF
-	14	-	TRBV29-1	TRBJ1-1	TGCAGCGTTGGTACAGGACGGGCAAACACTGAAGCTTTCTTT	CSVGTGRANTEAFF
-	13	-	TRBV29-1	TRBJ2-7	TGCAGCGTTAAGGTTGGGAGGCCTTACGAGCAGTACTTC	CSVKVGRPYEQYF
-	15	-	TRBV19	TRBJ1-5	TGTGCCAGTAGTTACGGGACGGTTGCATATCAGCCCCAGCATTTT	CASSYGTVAYQPQHF
-	16	TRBD1	TRBV5-1	TRBJ1-6	TGCGCCAGCAGCTTGGAAGGGGACAGTCTCAATTCACCCCTCCACTTT	CASSLEGDSLNSPLHF
few	12	-	TRBV19	TRBJ1-2	TGTGCCAGTAGTAAGTGGGATGGAGGCTACACCTTC	CASSKWDGGYTF
-	12	-	TRBV13	TRBJ2-5	TGTGCCAGCAGCTTAGGCGTAGAGACCCAGTACTTC	CASSLGVETQYF
-	13	TRBD2	TRBV11-2	TRBJ2-7	TGTGCCAGCAGCTTGGGGGGGACCTACGAGCAGTACTTC	CASSLGGTYEQYF
few	15	-	TRBV2	TRBJ1-1	TGTGCCAGCAGAGATTCAGGGTACATGAACACTGAAGCTTTCTTT	CASRDSGYMNTEAFF
once	16	TRBD1	TRBV19	TRBJ1-5	TGTGCCAGTAGTATGTGGGGACAGGGCGGCAATCAGCCCCAGCATTTT	CASSMWGQGGNQPQHF
few	14	TRBD1	TRBV29-1	TRBJ1-1	TGCAGCGGAACTAACGGACAGGGTAGCACTGAAGCTTTCTTT	CSGTNGQGSTEAFF
few	18	TRBD2	TRBV6-1	TRBJ2-5	TGTGCCAGCAGTGATAACCAGCGGGGTTACCTGTACCAAGAGACCCAGTACTTC	CASSDNQRGYLYQETQYF
few	14	TRBD2	TRBV30	TRBJ2-7	TGTGCCTGGACCGGACCTAGCGGGACCTACGAGCAGTACTTC	CAWTGPSGTYEQYF
-	13	-	TRBV5-6	TRBJ2-5	TGTGCCAGCAGCTTGGACTGGCAAGAGACCCAGTACTTC	CASSLDWQETQYF
-	15	TRBD1	TRBV4-1	TRBJ1-4	TGCGCCAGCAGCCTAACAGGGGGTTTAAATGAAAAACTGTTTTTT	CASSLTGGLNEKLFF
-	13	-	TRBV29-1	TRBJ1-2	TGCAGCGCGATTGGGTCAGAAGACTATGGCTACACCTTC	CSAIGSEDYGYTF
few	12	-	TRBV15	TRBJ2-7	TGTGCCACCAGCACAACAGGTTACGAGCAGTACTTC	CATSTTGYEQYF
few	15	TRBD2	TRBV9	TRBJ2-1	TGTGCCAGCAGCGAGGAGCGGGGGATTAAGAATGAGCAGTTCTTC	CASSEERGIKNEQFF
-	12	-	TRBV6-5	TRBJ2-1	TGTGCCACGAAAGCGGGTTACAATGAGCAGTTCTTC	CATKAGYNEQFF
-	12	-	TRBV30	TRBJ1-2	TGTGCCTGGAGTGTTTACGACTATGGCTACACCTTC	CAWSVYDYGYTF
-	14	-	TRBV25-1	TRBJ1-3	TGTGCCAGCAGTGGTATCTACTCTGGAAACACCATATATTTT	CASSGIYSGNTIYF
few	14	-	TRBV4-2	TRBJ2-1	TGTGCCAGCAGCCAATACAGGGAACTCGATGAGCAGTTCTTC	CASSQYRELDEQFF
-	15	TRBD2	TRBV29-1	TRBJ2-3	TGCAGCGTTGATCTAGCGGGGGGGCCGGTAGATACGCAGTATTTT	CSVDLAGGPVDTQYF
-	13	-	TRBV4-1	TRBJ2-5	TGCGCCAGCAGCCAAGCCGCGTGGAAGACCCAGTACTTC	CASSQAAWKTQYF
few	12	-	TRBV15	TRBJ2-3	TGTGCCACCAGCAAGAACTTGGGAGTGGACTATTTT	CATSKNLGVDYF
-	13	-	TRBV7-6	TRBJ1-1	TGTGCCAGCAGCTTAGGACAGTACACTGAAGCTTTCTTT	CASSLGQYTEAFF
-	17	TRBD1	TRBV2	TRBJ2-5	TGTGCCAGCAGTGAAGCAGGGACAGGGCCTGGGTTGGAGACCCAGTACTTC	CASSEAGTGPGLETQYF
-	13	TRBD2	TRBV6-9	TRBJ2-1	TGTGCCAGCGGGCTAGCGGGGTGGAATGAGCAGTTCTTC	CASGLAGWNEQFF
few	11	-	TRBV7-9	TRBJ2-2	TGCCTTCCCGGTGACACCGGGGAGCTGTTTTTT	CLPGDTGELFF
-	13	-	TRBV30	TRBJ1-1	TGTGCCTGGAGTGTATTCCGGAACACTGAAGCTTTCTTT	CAWSVFRNTEAFF
-	15	-	TRBV6-1	TRBJ2-5	TGTGCCAGCAGTGTGGGGCTAACGGATCAAGAGACCCAGTACTTC	CASSVGLTDQETQYF
few	15	-	TRBV5-1	TRBJ2-7	TGCGCCAGCAGCTCAGCACCCCTCCTAGGCTACGAGCAGTACTTC	CASSSAPLLGYEQYF
-	16	TRBD2	TRBV4-1	TRBJ2-3	TGCGCCAGCAGCCAGGGGAGCGGGGTTCGATCAGATACGCAGTATTTT	CASSQGSGVRSDTQYF
few	17	-	TRBV13	TRBJ2-6	TGTGCCAGCAGTGAGGGACATATCGTCTCTGGGGCCAACGTCCTGACTTTC	CASSEGHIVSGANVLTF
-	12	-	TRBV5-1	TRBJ1-2	TGCGCCAGCAGAGGCTCTCACTATGGCTACACCTTC	CASRGSHYGYTF
-	13	-	TRBV4-1	TRBJ2-7	TGCGCCAGCAGCCAAGAACTTTTCTACGAGCAGTACTTC	CASSQELFYEQYF
many	14	-	TRBV10-2	TRBJ2-2	TGCGCCAGCAGTGAGGGACTGTCCGGCGGGGAGCTGTTTTTT	CASSEGLSGGELFF